This T cell receptor beta chain was sequenced for a study of T cells in Graves' hyperthyroidism and ophthalmopathy. Amplification of TCR beta CDR3 regions was performed using RNA transcripts as template. In the first-round RT-PCR of the TCR CDR3, the HTBI primer set was used. TCRdb processed the multiplex PCR reads anew with MiXCR; each CDR3 protein has one entry. The sample has 250,000 to 300,000 distinct CDR3 sequences, roughly 13% seen once; the top ten hold 6.5% to 10%. The CDR3 loop spans 13 amino acids. Germline V CDR1 and CDR2: SGHVS, FQNEAQ. The V and J ends lost 5 bases and 8 bases respectively, with 15 bases between them. The table lists this clonotype with many counts.

The clonotype originates from a woman in her 40s with Graves' hyperthyroidism. Sequencing was done on a sample of blood. The chain employs TRBV7-8 and TRBJ1-2; D might be TRBD1 (6 bases). CDR3 nucleotides: TGTGCCAGCAGCGAAGCAGGGGTGGAGGGCTACACCTTC. This translates into CASSEAGVEGYTF.